The T cell receptor (beta chain) under discussion was sequenced for a study of T cell repertoires in cytomegalovirus infection. Findings and limits, study-wide: In two of eight donors, the top clonotype was HLA-C-restricted CMV-specific.

Germline V gene sequence: CDR1 MGHRA, CDR2 YSYEKL. The V and J ends lost 0 bases and 3 bases respectively, with 12 bases between them. This CDR3 spans 16 amino acids. TCRdb analysed the reads with MiXCR anew, one entry per CDR3 protein. The sample lists approximately 110,000 distinct CDR3 sequences; 32% were seen once. This clonotype was seen more than once but under ten times. Its antigen is unidentified. The receptor's source is a human donor in good health (CMV status not recorded). Some clones in this sample may be carry-over from other donors' samples. The specimen comprised CD8+ T cells from cultured PBMCs, sampled from culture after CMV antigen stimulation. This chain uses TRBV4-1 with TRBJ1-5, with D maybe TRBD1 (5 bases). The CDR3 bases are TGCGCCAGCAGCCAAGATCGGGACGGACCCAATCAGCCCCAGCATTTT. This sequence encodes CASSQDRDGPNQPQHF.